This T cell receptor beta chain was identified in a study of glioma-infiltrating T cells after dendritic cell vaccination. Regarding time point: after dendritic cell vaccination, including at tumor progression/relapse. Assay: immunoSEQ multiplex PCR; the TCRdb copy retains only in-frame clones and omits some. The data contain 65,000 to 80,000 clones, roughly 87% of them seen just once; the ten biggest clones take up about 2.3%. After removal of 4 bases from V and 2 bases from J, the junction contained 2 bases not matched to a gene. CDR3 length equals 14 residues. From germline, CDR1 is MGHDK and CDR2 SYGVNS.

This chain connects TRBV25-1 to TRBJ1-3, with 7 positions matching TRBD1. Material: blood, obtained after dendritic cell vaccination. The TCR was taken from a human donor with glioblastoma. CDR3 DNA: TGTGCCAGCAGTGTTCAGGGGGCTGGAAACACCATATATTTT. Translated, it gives CASSVQGAGNTIYF. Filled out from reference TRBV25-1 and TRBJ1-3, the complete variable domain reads EADIYQTPRYLVIGTGKKITLECSQTMGHDKMYWYQQDPGMELHLIHYSYGVNSTEKGDLSSESTVSRIRTEHFPLTLESARPSHTSQYLCASSVQGAGNTIYFGEGSWLTVV.